Below, 9 T cell receptor beta chains from the same sample are listed, as sequenced in a study of cytomegalovirus exposure and HLA in healthy donors. Clones were read by immunoSEQ multiplex PCR, and TCRdb kept only the in-frame ones, dropping some. This sample has 70,000 to 75,000 clones, with less than 95% found just once. The sequenced material came from PBMCs. All receptors derive from a woman between 18 and 29 years old in good health and CMV-seropositive.

V and J are TRBV13 and TRBJ2-5; D is ambiguous. The germline V and J ends were trimmed by 1 base and 4 bases, with 7 bases remaining between them. The CDR3 is 13 amino acids. Germline V CDR1 and CDR2: PRHDT, FYEKMQ (reference sequence). The DNA for the CDR3 is TGTGCCAGCAGCTTAGAACTCCGAGAGACCCAGTACTTC. As protein: CASSLELRETQYF.

V and J are TRBV20-1 and TRBJ2-7; D gene unclear. The CDR3 sequence is 11 residues long. Trimming pared 0 bases from V and 5 bases from J, leaving 5 bases between. From germline, CDR1 is DFQATT and CDR2 SNEGSKA (reference sequence). CDR3 amino acids: CSARDEDEQYF. The DNA for the CDR3 is TGCAGTGCTAGAGACGAGGACGAGCAGTACTTC.

The chain uses TRBV4-3 and TRBJ1-5, with D possibly being TRBD1 (5 bases). V was clipped by 0 bases and J by 9 bases, with 12 bases between them. The germline V gene encodes CDR1 LGHNA and CDR2 YSLEER. This CDR3 spans 14 amino acids. CDR3 DNA: TGCGCCAGCAGCCAAGAGCGGGGCCCGGGGCCCCAGCATTTT. Its protein is CASSQERGPGPQHF.

The chain has TRBV7-2 and TRBJ1-1; no clear D gene. Germline assignment: CDR1 SGHTA and CDR2 FQGNSA. The CDR3 extends over 13 amino acids. Trimming removed 5 bases from V and 1 base from J, with 8 bases in between. This chain's CDR3 is CASSITPNTEAFF. In nucleotides, the CDR3 is TGTGCCAGCAGCATTACACCGAACACTGAAGCTTTCTTT. The full variable domain, completed using reference TRBV7-2 and TRBJ1-1, is GAGVSQSPSNKVTEKGKDVELRCDPISGHTALYWYRQSLGQGLEFLIYFQGNSAPDKSGLPSDRFSAERTGGSVSTLTIQRTQQEDSAVYLCASSITPNTEAFFGQGTRLTVV.

This clone was counted a single time. This chain links TRBV7-2 with TRBJ2-2; possible D gene TRBD2, 5 bases. The V end was cut by 8 bases, the J end by 7 bases, with 17 bases between. Germline CDR1 SGHTA, CDR2 FQGNSA. The CDR3 totals 14 residues. CDR3: CASGEGSPGGELFF. The CDR3 DNA reads as TGTGCCAGCGGCGAGGGATCTCCGGGCGGGGAGCTGTTTTTT.

This sequence joins TRBV29-1 and TRBJ2-7, with 12 bases aligning to TRBD1. CDR1 SQVTM and CDR2 ANQGSEA come from the germline V gene. CDR3 length: 15 amino acids. Germline trimming cut 6 bases from V and 5 bases from J; bases unmatched to any gene: 11. The CDR3 DNA reads TGCAGCGTGAGGGACAGGGGGCTCACAATAAACGAGCAGTACTTC. Its translation is CSVRDRGLTINEQYF.

The V and J genes are TRBV5-1 and TRBJ2-3; TRBD1 aligns across 8 bases. There are 18 residues in the CDR3. The germline gives CDR1 SGHRS, CDR2 YFSETQ. V trimming: 4 bases; J trimming: 2 bases; junction bases outside the gene matches: 15. CDR3 protein: CASSRSGQGSISTDTQYF. Here the CDR3 DNA reads TGCGCCAGCAGCCGGAGCGGACAGGGAAGCATTTCCACAGATACGCAGTATTTT.

This chain links TRBV5-6 with TRBJ2-3; TRBD1 might be the D (6 bases). Looked up from germline, CDR1 is SGHDT and CDR2 is YYEEEE. V gave up 4 bases and J gave up 3 bases, with 9 bases separating them. CDR3 size: 13 residues. CDR3 sequence reads: CASSPQGTDTQYF. CDR3 coding DNA: TGTGCCAGCAGCCCACAGGGAACAGATACGCAGTATTTT.

This CDR3 is CASSQGDTDTQYF. The CDR3, as DNA: TGTGCCAGCAGTCAGGGTGACACAGATACGCAGTATTTT. This chain connects TRBV6-5 to TRBJ2-3; a possible D gene is TRBD1 (5 bases). The CDR3 extends over 13 amino acids. CDR1 and CDR2 from the germline V gene are MNHEY and SVGAGI. Trimming stripped 5 bases from V and 2 bases from J, with 8 bases between.